The source of this TCR beta chain is a study of cytomegalovirus exposure and HLA in healthy donors. Study results and limitations: Previously analyzed data showed that most TCR beta V segments were productive at a frequency of about 87% or about 30%. It was reported in a later analysis that an Asian-associated ancestry cluster showed fewer N-insertions than the roughly 670-donor mean. Accurate predictions that matched the HLA-A and HLA-B alleles of most subjects were reportedly made from TCR beta sequences.

Germline V gives CDR1 SNHLY, CDR2 FYNNEI. This CDR3 is 14 amino acids long. Trimming took off 1 base at V and 2 bases at J, with 9 bases between the two ends. Only a few counts were recorded for this clone. What it recognizes is unknown. The PCR employed 60 Vbeta primers together with 13 Jbeta primers. The data were produced by immunoSEQ multiplex PCR, yet TCRdb's version contains in-frame clones alone and is incomplete. Here the sample spans some 110,000 clones, around 75% being singletons. The rearrangement uses TRBV2 and TRBJ2-7; D might be TRBD2 (5 bases). The sequencing sample was made of PBMCs. This TCR came from a woman aged 18 to 35 in good health and CMV-seronegative. In nucleotides, the CDR3 is TGTGCCAGCAGTGAAGTGGGGAGTACCTACGAGCAGTACTTC. The encoded protein is CASSEVGSTYEQYF.